Shown below are 14 T cell receptor beta chains from a single sample sequenced in a study of shared clonotypes between healthy human individuals. The naive CD8 subset, CD45RO-negative cells positively selected for CCR7, excluded terminally differentiated effector memory CD45RA+ cells. Clones were read by immunoSEQ multiplex PCR, and TCRdb kept only the in-frame ones, dropping some. Of about 2 million clones detected, roughly 94% appear once; the ten largest clones hold under 1.5%. The sequenced sample was naive CD8+ T cells sorted from blood. The source is a man between 18 and 29 years old in good health.

V gene TRBV7-6 combines with J gene TRBJ2-7, with 10 positions matching TRBD1. CDR3 length: 17 amino acids. With V trimmed by 1 base and J by 4 bases, 10 bases remained unmatched. CDR1 SGHVS and CDR2 FNYEAQ come from the germline V gene. The CDR3 protein is CASSLEIPGQGIYEQYF. In DNA, the CDR3 is TGTGCCAGCAGCTTAGAGATCCCGGGACAGGGGATATACGAGCAGTACTTC.

V is TRBV2 and J is TRBJ2-3; 8 bases agree with TRBD2. The CDR3 runs 16 residues. Germline CDR1 and CDR2: SNHLY and FYNNEI. V lost 7 bases, J lost 4 bases, and 13 bases stayed unmatched. CDR3 nucleotide sequence: TGTGCCAGCAAGAGAATGGCTAGCGGGTTGGCAGATACGCAGTATTTT. This gives the protein CASKRMASGLADTQYF.

The rearrangement joins TRBV4-1 to TRBJ2-3; D remains ambiguous. V dropped 3 bases and J dropped 3 bases, with 7 bases sitting between them. CDR1 and CDR2 from the germline V gene are MGHRA and YSYEKL. The CDR3 totals 13 residues. This CDR3 reads CASSQLLTDTQYF. CDR3 DNA sequence: TGCGCCAGCAGCCAGCTACTGACAGATACGCAGTATTTT.

The chain has TRBV6-5 and TRBJ2-5; D ambiguous. The CDR3 is made up of 14 amino acids. Germline V CDR1 and CDR2: MNHEY, SVGAGI. Trimming pared 0 bases from V and 5 bases from J, leaving 10 bases between. CDR3 bases: TGTGCCAGCAGTTACTCGAAAGGGTGGGAGACCCAGTACTTC. Translation: CASSYSKGWETQYF.

The rearrangement joins TRBV29-1 to TRBJ2-3; D is unresolved. Between the trimmed V and J ends, which lost 1 base and 2 bases, there was a span of 4 bases. This CDR3 is 12 amino acids long. Germline CDR1 is SQVTM and CDR2 is ANQGSEA. CDR3 bases: TGCAGCGTTGAAGGCACCACAGATACGCAGTATTTT. This encodes CSVEGTTDTQYF.

This clone was seen only once. The gene calls are TRBV19 and TRBJ1-1, with unresolved D. The CDR3 sequence is 13 residues long. V lost 2 bases and J 8 bases, leaving 12 bases between the germline ends. Germline CDR1 reads LNHDA; CDR2 reads SQIVND (reference sequence). DNA for the CDR3: TGTGCCAGTAGTATATCGGAGAGGAGCGAAGCTTTCTTT. The encoded protein is CASSISERSEAFF.

This chain joins TRBV9 and TRBJ2-3; D may be TRBD2 (5 bases). V gave up 4 bases and J gave up 2 bases, with 17 bases separating them. Germline V gene sequence: CDR1 SGDLS, CDR2 YYNGEE. The CDR3 has 16 residues. The CDR3 sequence is CASSPGERIYTDTQYF. CDR3 bases: TGTGCCAGCAGCCCCGGGGAGCGGATTTACACAGATACGCAGTATTTT.

The V and J genes are TRBV6-1 and TRBJ1-3; a weak D match, TRBD1 (6 bases). CDR3 length: 13 residues. Germline CDR1 is MNHNS and CDR2 is SASEGT. Trimming shortened V by 6 bases and J by 0 bases, and 6 bases separated the two germline ends. Written as DNA, the CDR3 is TGTGCCAGCAGGGACAGCTCTGGAAACACCATATATTTT. This translates into CASRDSSGNTIYF.

The genes are TRBV7-9 and TRBJ2-2; no firm D call. V shed 1 base and J shed 3 bases, with 6 bases lying between them. CDR3 length: 14 residues. Germline lookup yields CDR1 SEHNR and CDR2 FQNEAQ (reference sequence). DNA for the CDR3: TGTGCCAGCAGCTTAGAGACATACACCGGGGAGCTGTTTTTT. Translating gives CASSLETYTGELFF.

This clone showed up just once. The chain links TRBV7-9 to TRBJ2-1; no clear D. Trimming left V 3 bases short and J 8 bases short, with 11 bases between. This CDR3 is built from 13 residues. Per germline, CDR1 SEHNR and CDR2 FQNEAQ (reference sequence). The CDR3 loop reads CASSFFVADEQFF. In nucleotides, the CDR3 is TGTGCCAGCAGCTTCTTTGTGGCGGATGAGCAGTTCTTC. The full variable domain, completed using reference TRBV7-9 and TRBJ2-1, is DTGVSQNPRHKITKRGQNVTFRCDPISEHNRLYWYRQTLGQGPEFLTYFQNEAQLEKSRLLSDRFSAERPKGSFSTLEIQRTEQGDSAMYLCASSFFVADEQFFGPGTRLTVL.

The rearrangement links TRBV7-9 to TRBJ2-3, with D unresolved. The CDR3 runs to 11 residues. From germline, CDR1 is SEHNR and CDR2 FQNEAQ (reference sequence). Trimming removed 6 bases at V and 8 bases at J, with 9 bases between. In DNA, the CDR3 is TGTGCCAGCAGTGCCGCCCTTACGCAGTATTTT. This gives the protein CASSAALTQYF.

V and J are TRBV7-9 and TRBJ2-3; 11 bases match TRBD2. J was trimmed by 2 bases and V by 4 bases; bases with no gene match: 5. The CDR3 length is 16 residues. Germline CDR1 is SEHNR and CDR2 is FQNEAQ (reference sequence). DNA of the CDR3: TGTGCCAGCAGCTGGGGACTAGCGGTTTCCACAGATACGCAGTATTTT. Protein sequence: CASSWGLAVSTDTQYF.

This chain connects TRBV4-1 to TRBJ1-2; tentative D call: TRBD1 (5 bases). The CDR3 is 17 amino acids. Germline V gene data show CDR1 as MGHRA and CDR2 as YSYEKL. Trimming stripped 6 bases from V and 4 bases from J, with 24 bases between. CDR3 nucleotides: TGCGCCAGCAGTCTGACGTGGCCGGGGGTGGAGAGCTATGGCTACACCTTC. This translates into CASSLTWPGVESYGYTF.

This clone was observed a single time. V and J are TRBV5-6 and TRBJ2-2; 12 nucleotides align to TRBD2. The CDR3 runs 16 residues. The ends lost 4 bases at V and 1 base at J; junction bases unmatched: 2. Germline loops: CDR1 SGHDT, CDR2 YYEEEE. This CDR3 is CASSRGLAGNTGELFF. For the CDR3, the DNA is TGTGCCAGCAGCCGGGGACTAGCGGGGAACACCGGGGAGCTGTTTTTT. Together with reference TRBV5-6 and TRBJ2-2, the CDR3 gives the full variable domain: DAGVTQSPTHLIKTRGQQVTLRCSPKSGHDTVSWYQQALGQGPQFIFQYYEEEERQRGNFPDRFSGHQFPNYSSELNVNALLLGDSALYLCASSRGLAGNTGELFFGEGSRLTVL.